The clone carrying this T cell receptor (beta chain) was seen many times. Antigen unknown. MiXCR, applied by TCRdb to the 5' RACE reads, yields one record per CDR3 protein. The profile shows about 320,000 distinct CDR3 sequences, around 10% of them singletons. The sample belongs to a study of CD8 T cells in ankylosing spondylitis. Findings and limits, study-wide: A TCR beta motif of fewer than ten highly homologous variants appeared characteristic of ankylosing spondylitis blood. Disease-linked clones reportedly concentrated significantly in matched ankylosing spondylitis synovial fluid.

The ends lost 7 bases at V and 2 bases at J; junction bases unmatched: 11. The CDR3 is 15 amino acids. Germline assignment: CDR1 DFQATT and CDR2 SNEGSKA (reference sequence). V gene TRBV20-1 combines with J gene TRBJ1-5, with TRBD1 matching over 7 bases. This receptor was taken from a female donor with ankylosing spondylitis or in good health (not recorded which). Sequenced sample: blood, either unsorted or a sorted T cell fraction (not recorded which). CDR3 bases: TGCAGTGTCCTCCCCCCCACAGGGGGCAATCAGCCCCAGCATTTT. Its translation: CSVLPPTGGNQPQHF.